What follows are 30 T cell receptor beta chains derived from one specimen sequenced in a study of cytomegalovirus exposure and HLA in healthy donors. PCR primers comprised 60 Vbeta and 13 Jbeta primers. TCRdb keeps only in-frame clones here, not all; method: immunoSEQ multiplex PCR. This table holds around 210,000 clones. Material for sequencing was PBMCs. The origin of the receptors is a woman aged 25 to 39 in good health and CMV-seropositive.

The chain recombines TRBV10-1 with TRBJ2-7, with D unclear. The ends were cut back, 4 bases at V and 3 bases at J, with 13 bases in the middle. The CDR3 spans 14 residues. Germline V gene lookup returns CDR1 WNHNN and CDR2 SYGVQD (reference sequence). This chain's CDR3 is CASSGLDTRYEQYF. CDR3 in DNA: TGCGCCAGCAGTGGGTTAGACACCCGCTACGAGCAGTACTTC.

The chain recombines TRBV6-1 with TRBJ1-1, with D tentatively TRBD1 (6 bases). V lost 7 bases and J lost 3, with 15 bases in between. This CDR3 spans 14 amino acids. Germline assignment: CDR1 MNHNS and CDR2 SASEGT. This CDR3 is CASNYREAHTEAFF. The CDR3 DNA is TGTGCCAGCAATTACAGGGAAGCCCACACTGAAGCTTTCTTT.

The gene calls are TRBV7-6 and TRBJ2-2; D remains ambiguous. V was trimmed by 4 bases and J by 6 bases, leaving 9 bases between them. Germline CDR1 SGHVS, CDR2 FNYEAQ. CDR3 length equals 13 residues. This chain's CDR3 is CASSYADAGELFF. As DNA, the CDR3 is TGTGCCAGCAGCTACGCGGATGCCGGGGAGCTGTTTTTT.

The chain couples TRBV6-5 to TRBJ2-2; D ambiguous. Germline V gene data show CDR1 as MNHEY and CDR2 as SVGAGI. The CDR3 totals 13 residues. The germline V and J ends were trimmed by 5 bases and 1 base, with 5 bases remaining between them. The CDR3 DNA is TGTGCCAGCAGTCGACAGAACACCGGGGAGCTGTTTTTT. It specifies CASSRQNTGELFF.

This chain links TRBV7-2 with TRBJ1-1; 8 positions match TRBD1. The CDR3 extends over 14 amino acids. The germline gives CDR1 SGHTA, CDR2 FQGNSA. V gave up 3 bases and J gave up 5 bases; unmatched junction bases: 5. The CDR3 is CASSLSRGRTEAFF. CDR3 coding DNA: TGTGCCAGCAGCTTGTCCAGGGGGCGGACTGAAGCTTTCTTT.

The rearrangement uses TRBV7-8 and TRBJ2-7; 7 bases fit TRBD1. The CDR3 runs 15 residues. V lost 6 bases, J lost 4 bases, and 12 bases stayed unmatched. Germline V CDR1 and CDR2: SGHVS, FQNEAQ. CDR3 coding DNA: TGTGCCAGCAGGGAGGCCGAGACAGGGTATTACGAGCAGTACTTC. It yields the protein CASREAETGYYEQYF. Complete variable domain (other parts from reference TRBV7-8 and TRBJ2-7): GAGVSQSPRYKVAKRGQDVALRCDPISGHVSLFWYQQALGQGPEFLTYFQNEAQLDKSGLPSDRFFAERPEGSVSTLKIQRTQQEDSAVYLCASREAETGYYEQYFGPGTRLTVT.

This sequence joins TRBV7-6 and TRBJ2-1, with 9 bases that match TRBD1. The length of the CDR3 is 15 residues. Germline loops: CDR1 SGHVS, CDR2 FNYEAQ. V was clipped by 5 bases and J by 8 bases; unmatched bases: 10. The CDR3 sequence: CASSVTGGMVDEQFF. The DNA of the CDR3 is TGTGCCAGCAGCGTCACAGGGGGCATGGTAGATGAGCAGTTCTTC.

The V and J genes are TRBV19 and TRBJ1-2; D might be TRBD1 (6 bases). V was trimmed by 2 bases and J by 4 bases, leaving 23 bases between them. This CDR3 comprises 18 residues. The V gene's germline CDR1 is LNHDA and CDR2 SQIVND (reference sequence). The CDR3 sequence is CASSIPTPGTLEGYGYTF. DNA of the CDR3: TGTGCCAGTAGTATACCGACTCCCGGGACACTTGAGGGCTATGGCTACACCTTC.

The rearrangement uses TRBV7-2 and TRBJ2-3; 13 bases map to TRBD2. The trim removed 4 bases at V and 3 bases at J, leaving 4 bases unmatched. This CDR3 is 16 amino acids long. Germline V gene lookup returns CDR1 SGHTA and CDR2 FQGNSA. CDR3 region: CASSSRLAGGTDTQYF. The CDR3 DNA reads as TGTGCCAGCAGCTCGCGACTAGCGGGAGGAACAGATACGCAGTATTTT.

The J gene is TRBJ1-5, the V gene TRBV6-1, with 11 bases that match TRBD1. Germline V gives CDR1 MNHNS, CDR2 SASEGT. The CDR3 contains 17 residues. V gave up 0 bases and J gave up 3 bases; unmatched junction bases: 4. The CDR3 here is CASSEAGQGVVNQPQHF. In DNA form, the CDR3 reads TGTGCCAGCAGTGAAGCGGGACAGGGGGTGGTCAATCAGCCCCAGCATTTT.

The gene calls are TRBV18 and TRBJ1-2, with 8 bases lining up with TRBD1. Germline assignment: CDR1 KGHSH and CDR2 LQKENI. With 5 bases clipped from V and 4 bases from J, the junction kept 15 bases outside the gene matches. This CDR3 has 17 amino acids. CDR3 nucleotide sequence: TGTGCCAGCTCAACGGGACGAACAGGGGGTGTAGGCTATGGCTACACCTTC. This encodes CASSTGRTGGVGYGYTF.

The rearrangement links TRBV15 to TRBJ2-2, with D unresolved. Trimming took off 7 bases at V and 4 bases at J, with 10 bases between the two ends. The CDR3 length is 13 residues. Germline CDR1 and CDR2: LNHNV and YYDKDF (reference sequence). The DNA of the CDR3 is TGTGCCACCACTGTTTCTCCCACCGGGGAGCTGTTTTTT. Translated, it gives CATTVSPTGELFF.

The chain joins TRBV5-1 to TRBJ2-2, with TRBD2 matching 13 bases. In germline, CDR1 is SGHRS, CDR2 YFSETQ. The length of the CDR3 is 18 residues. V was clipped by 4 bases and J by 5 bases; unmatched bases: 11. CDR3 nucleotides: TGCGCCAGCAGCGTACTAGCGGGAGGGCCCTCGGGTACCGGGGAGCTGTTTTTT. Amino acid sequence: CASSVLAGGPSGTGELFF.

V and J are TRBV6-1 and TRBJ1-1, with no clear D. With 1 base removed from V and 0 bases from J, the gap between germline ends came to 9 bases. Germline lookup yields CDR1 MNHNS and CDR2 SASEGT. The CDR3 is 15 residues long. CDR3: CASSEVTRMNTEAFF. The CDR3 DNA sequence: TGTGCCAGCAGTGAAGTTACGAGGATGAACACTGAAGCTTTCTTT.

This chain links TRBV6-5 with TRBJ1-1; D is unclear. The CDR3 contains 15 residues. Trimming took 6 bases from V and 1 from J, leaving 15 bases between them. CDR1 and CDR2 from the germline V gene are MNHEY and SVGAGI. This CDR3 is CASRARETENTEAFF. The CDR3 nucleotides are TGTGCCAGCAGAGCTCGGGAGACCGAGAACACTGAAGCTTTCTTT.

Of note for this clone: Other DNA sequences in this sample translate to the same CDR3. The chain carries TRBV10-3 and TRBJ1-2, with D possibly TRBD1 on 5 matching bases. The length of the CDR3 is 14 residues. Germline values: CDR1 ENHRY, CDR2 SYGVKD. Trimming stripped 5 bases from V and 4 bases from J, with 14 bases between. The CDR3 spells CAISTGFPFYGYTF. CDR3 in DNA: TGTGCCATCAGTACAGGTTTCCCTTTCTATGGCTACACCTTC.

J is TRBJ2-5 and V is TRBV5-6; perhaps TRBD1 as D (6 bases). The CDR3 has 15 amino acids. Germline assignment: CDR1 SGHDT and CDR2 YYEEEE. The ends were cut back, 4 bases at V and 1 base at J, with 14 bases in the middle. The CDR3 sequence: CASSGIWTAQETQYF. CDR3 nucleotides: TGTGCCAGCAGCGGAATATGGACAGCCCAAGAGACCCAGTACTTC.

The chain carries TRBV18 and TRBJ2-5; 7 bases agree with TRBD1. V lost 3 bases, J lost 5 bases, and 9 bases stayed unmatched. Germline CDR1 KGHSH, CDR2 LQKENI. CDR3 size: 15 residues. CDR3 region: CASSPSEGAVETQYF. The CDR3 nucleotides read TGTGCCAGCTCACCGTCCGAGGGGGCTGTGGAGACCCAGTACTTC.

The CDR3 sequence is CASTPLWANPNEKLFF. In DNA, the CDR3 is TGTGCCAGCACTCCCCTATGGGCCAACCCAAATGAAAAACTGTTTTTT. The genes are TRBV7-9 and TRBJ1-4; D not certain. The CDR3 is 16 residues long. Trimming left V 7 bases short and J 5 bases short, with 20 bases between. CDR1 is SEHNR, CDR2 FQNEAQ, per germline (reference sequence).

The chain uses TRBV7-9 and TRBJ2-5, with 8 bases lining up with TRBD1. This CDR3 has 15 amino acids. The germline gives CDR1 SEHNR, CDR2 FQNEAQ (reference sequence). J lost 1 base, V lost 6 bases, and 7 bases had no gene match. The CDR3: CASSHWTGSQETQYF. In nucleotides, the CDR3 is TGTGCCAGCAGTCACTGGACAGGGTCCCAAGAGACCCAGTACTTC.

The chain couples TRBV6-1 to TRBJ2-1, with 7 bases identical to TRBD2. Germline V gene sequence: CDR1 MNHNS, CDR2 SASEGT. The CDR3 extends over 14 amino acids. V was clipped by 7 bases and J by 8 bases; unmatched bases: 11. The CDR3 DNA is TGTGCCAGCACCTCCCCGGGGAGGGGTGATGAGCAGTTCTTC. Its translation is CASTSPGRGDEQFF.

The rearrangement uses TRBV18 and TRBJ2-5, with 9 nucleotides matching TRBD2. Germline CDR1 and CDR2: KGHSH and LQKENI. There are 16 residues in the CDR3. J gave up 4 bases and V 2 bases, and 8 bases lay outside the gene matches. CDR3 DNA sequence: TGTGCCAGCTCACCAGCTAGCGGGACACGACTAGAGACCCAGTACTTC. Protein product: CASSPASGTRLETQYF.

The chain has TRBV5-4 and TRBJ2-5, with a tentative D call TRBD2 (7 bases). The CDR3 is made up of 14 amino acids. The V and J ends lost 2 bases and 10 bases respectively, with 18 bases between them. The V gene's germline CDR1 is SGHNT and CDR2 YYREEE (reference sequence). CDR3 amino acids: CASSLREGPGDQYF. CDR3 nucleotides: TGTGCCAGCAGCTTAAGGGAGGGCCCAGGGGACCAGTACTTC.

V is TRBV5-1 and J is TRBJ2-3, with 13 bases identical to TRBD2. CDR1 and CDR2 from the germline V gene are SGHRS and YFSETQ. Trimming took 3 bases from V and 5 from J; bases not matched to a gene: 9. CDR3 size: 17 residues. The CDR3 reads CASSSGTSGTFQDTQYF. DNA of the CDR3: TGCGCCAGCAGCTCCGGGACTAGCGGGACGTTCCAAGATACGCAGTATTTT. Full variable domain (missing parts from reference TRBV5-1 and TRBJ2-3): KAGVTQTPRYLIKTRGQQVTLSCSPISGHRSVSWYQQTPGQGLQFLFEYFSETQRNKGNFPGRFSGRQFSNSRSEMNVSTLELGDSALYLCASSSGTSGTFQDTQYFGPGTRLTVL.

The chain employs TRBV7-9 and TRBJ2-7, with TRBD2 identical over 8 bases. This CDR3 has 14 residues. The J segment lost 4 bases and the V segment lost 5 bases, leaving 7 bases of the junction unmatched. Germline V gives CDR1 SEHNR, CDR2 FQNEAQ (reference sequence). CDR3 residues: CASSATAGDYEQYF. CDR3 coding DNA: TGTGCCAGCAGCGCAACAGCGGGAGATTACGAGCAGTACTTC. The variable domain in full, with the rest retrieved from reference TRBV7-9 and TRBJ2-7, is DTGVSQNPRHKITKRGQNVTFRCDPISEHNRLYWYRQTLGQGPEFLTYFQNEAQLEKSRLLSDRFSAERPKGSFSTLEIQRTEQGDSAMYLCASSATAGDYEQYFGPGTRLTVT.

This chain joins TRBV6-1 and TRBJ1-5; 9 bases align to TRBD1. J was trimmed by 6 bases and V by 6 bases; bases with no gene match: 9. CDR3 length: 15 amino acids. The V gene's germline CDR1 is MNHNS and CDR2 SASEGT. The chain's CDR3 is CASRAGTGWSQPQHF. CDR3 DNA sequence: TGTGCCAGCAGAGCCGGGACAGGGTGGTCTCAGCCCCAGCATTTT.

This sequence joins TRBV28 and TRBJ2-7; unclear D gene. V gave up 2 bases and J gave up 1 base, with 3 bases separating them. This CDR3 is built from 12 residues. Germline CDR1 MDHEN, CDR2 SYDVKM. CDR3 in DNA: TGTGCCAGCAGTTTACTTTCCTACGAGCAGTACTTC. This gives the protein CASSLLSYEQYF.

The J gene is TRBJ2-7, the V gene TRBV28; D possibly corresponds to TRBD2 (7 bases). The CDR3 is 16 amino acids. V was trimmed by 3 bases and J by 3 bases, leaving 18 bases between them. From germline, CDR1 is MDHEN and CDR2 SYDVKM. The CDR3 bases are TGTGCCAGCAGTTTGGGAGGGGGGCCCTCGGTCTACGAGCAGTACTTC. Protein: CASSLGGGPSVYEQYF.

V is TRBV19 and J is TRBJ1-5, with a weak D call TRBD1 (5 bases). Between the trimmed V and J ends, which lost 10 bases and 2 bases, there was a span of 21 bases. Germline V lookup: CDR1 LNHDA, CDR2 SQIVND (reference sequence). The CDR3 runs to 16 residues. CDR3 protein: CATGPSGVIGNQPQHF. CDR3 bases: TGTGCCACGGGACCCTCGGGAGTTATAGGCAATCAGCCCCAGCATTTT.

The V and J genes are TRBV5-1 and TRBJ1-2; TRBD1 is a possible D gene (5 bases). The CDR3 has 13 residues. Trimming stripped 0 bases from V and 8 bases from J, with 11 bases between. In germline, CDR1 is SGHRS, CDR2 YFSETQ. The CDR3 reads CASSLGAGQGYTF. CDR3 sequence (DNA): TGCGCCAGCAGCTTGGGGGCAGGGCAGGGCTACACCTTC.